What follows are 11 T cell receptor beta chains derived from one specimen sequenced in a study of cytomegalovirus exposure and HLA in healthy donors. A multiplex PCR was run with 60 Vbeta primers and 13 Jbeta primers. TCRdb's table, derived via immunoSEQ multiplex PCR, lists solely in-frame clones and lacks some. The table shows about 130,000 clones, with roughly four fifths occurring only once. Specimen: PBMCs. The origin of the receptors is a woman in her forties or fifties in good health and CMV-seronegative.

CDR3 sequence: CASSVGLGDRGNTEAFF. For the CDR3, the DNA is TGTGCCAGCAGCGTAGGTCTAGGTGACAGGGGGAACACTGAAGCTTTCTTT. This sequence joins TRBV9 and TRBJ1-1; 8 nucleotides align to TRBD1. The germline gives CDR1 SGDLS, CDR2 YYNGEE. Trimming at V came to 0 bases and at J to 1 base, leaving 8 bases not matched to a gene. The CDR3 is 17 amino acids. Using reference TRBV9 and TRBJ1-1 for the parts outside the CDR3, the full variable domain is DSGVTQTPKHLITATGQRVTLRCSPRSGDLSVYWYQQSLDQGLQFLIQYYNGEERAKGNILERFSAQQFPDLHSELNLSSLELGDSALYFCASSVGLGDRGNTEAFFGQGTRLTVV.

This clone was observed a few times. This chain joins TRBV6-5 and TRBJ2-1; D call uncertain. Germline V gene lookup returns CDR1 MNHEY and CDR2 SVGAGI. The CDR3 is 13 amino acids. The ends were cut back, 2 bases at V and 4 bases at J, with 6 bases in the middle. The CDR3, as DNA: TGTGCCAGCAGTTACCAGGCTTACAATGAGCAGTTCTTC. This translates into CASSYQAYNEQFF.

The chain is built from TRBV19 and TRBJ2-2; the match to TRBD1 covers 10 bases. This CDR3 is 15 amino acids long. V lost 5 bases and J lost 8; bases outside the gene matches: 8. Germline CDR1 LNHDA, CDR2 SQIVND (reference sequence). CDR3 DNA: TGTGCCAGTAGTCTGGGGACAGGGGTCGCGGGGGAGCTGTTTTTT. As protein: CASSLGTGVAGELFF.

The rearrangement links TRBV27 to TRBJ1-5; 8 bases match TRBD1. V lost 2 bases and J lost 2; bases outside the gene matches: 8. The CDR3 has 17 residues. Germline V gives CDR1 MNHEY, CDR2 SMNVEV (reference sequence). CDR3 DNA: TGTGCCAGCAGTTTAAAGGCCGTGGACAGGGGCAATCAGCCCCAGCATTTT. It is translated as CASSLKAVDRGNQPQHF.

This clone was counted between two and nine times. The chain uses TRBV7-9 and TRBJ1-1; TRBD1 matches at 7 bases. Per germline, CDR1 SEHNR and CDR2 FQNEAQ (reference sequence). Unmatched junction bases numbered 4, after V lost 5 bases and J lost 1 base. This CDR3 is built from 14 residues. The CDR3 DNA reads as TGTGCCAGCAGCCCCGGGACAGCGAACACTGAAGCTTTCTTT. As protein: CASSPGTANTEAFF.

This clone was observed a few times. V is TRBV9 and J is TRBJ2-5; TRBD2 aligns across 12 bases. The CDR3 is 15 residues long. V lost 4 bases, J lost 3 bases, and 4 bases stayed unmatched. CDR1 and CDR2 from the germline V gene are SGDLS and YYNGEE. The CDR3 loop is CASSLRTSGKETQYF. In DNA form, the CDR3 reads TGTGCCAGCAGCCTTAGGACTAGCGGGAAAGAGACCCAGTACTTC.

The genes are TRBV28 and TRBJ2-3, with TRBD2 identical over 10 bases. J lost 0 bases, V lost 6 bases, and 6 bases had no gene match. Germline V gene lookup returns CDR1 MDHEN and CDR2 SYDVKM. The CDR3 is 16 residues long. The CDR3, as DNA: TGTGCCAGCAGCTCATCGACTAGCGGGAGCACAGATACGCAGTATTTT. It is translated as CASSSSTSGSTDTQYF.

The chain combines TRBV7-2 with TRBJ1-4; 7 nucleotides agree with TRBD1. Trimming at V came to 1 base and at J to 8 bases, leaving 4 bases not matched to a gene. There are 14 residues in the CDR3. Germline lookup yields CDR1 SGHTA and CDR2 FQGNSA. CDR3 nucleotide sequence: TGTGCCAGCAGCTTAGTTTCAGGGGGGGAAAAACTGTTTTTT. Translating gives CASSLVSGGEKLFF.

This clone was detected only a few times. The gene calls are TRBV6-1 and TRBJ1-4; 9 nucleotides match TRBD1. V gave up 11 bases and J gave up 5 bases; unmatched junction bases: 9. The CDR3 contains 14 residues. The germline V gene encodes CDR1 MNHNS and CDR2 SASEGT. As DNA, the CDR3 is TGTGCCGGGGCAAGTGGGACAGGGAATGAAAAACTGTTTTTT. This encodes CAGASGTGNEKLFF.

The CDR3 sequence: CASSYSLAGGNRQYF. In DNA form, the CDR3 reads TGTGCCAGCAGTTACTCCCTAGCGGGAGGAAATCGGCAGTACTTC. The chain has TRBV6-5 and TRBJ2-7; 11 nucleotides match TRBD2. Germline CDR1 reads MNHEY; CDR2 reads SVGAGI. This CDR3 has 15 residues. V lost 0 bases and J lost 9; bases outside the gene matches: 7.

This clone was seen once. The chain uses TRBV6-1 and TRBJ2-3; 10 bases are a match to TRBD1. CDR3 length: 16 amino acids. The V segment lost 4 bases and the J segment 9 bases; nucleotides outside the gene matches: 13. Germline CDR1 reads MNHNS; CDR2 reads SASEGT. For the CDR3, the DNA is TGTGCCAGCAGTGTGCCGGCGACAGGGGGCGCGGGGACGCAGTATTTT. Translation: CASSVPATGGAGTQYF.